The T cell receptor (beta chain) described here comes from a study of blood T cell repertoires in COVID-19. Looking at the study overall: PBMCs, B-cell-depleted T cells, or T cells provided the cDNA or gDNA that made up the material.

Produced via immunoSEQ multiplex PCR; TCRdb's table is partial and in-frame only. This table holds about 300,000 clones, roughly 84% found once. The V end was cut by 5 bases, the J end by 8 bases, with 19 bases between. CDR3 length: 15 residues. Germline V gives CDR1 MRHNA, CDR2 SNTAGT. The TCR comes from a human donor with COVID-19, enrolled during active disease. The donor label of this sample is uncertain. The sequenced sample consisted of peripheral blood. J is TRBJ2-1 and V is TRBV6-4, with TRBD1 as a possible D gene (6 bases). The CDR3 region has the DNA TGTGCCAGCAGTCTTTTAGGGGGACGAGGCGATGAGCAGTTCTTC. Translated: CASSLLGGRGDEQFF.